These 10 T cell receptor beta chains were sequenced from one sample in a study of shared clonotypes between healthy human individuals. The method was immunoSEQ multiplex PCR; TCRdb's version includes in-frame clones alone and lacks a portion of them. The sample holds some 2.3 million clones, 85% to 95% seen once. Input material: naive CD4+ T cells from PBMCs. Subset defined: CD45RA+ positively selected. Source of these receptors: a young man in good health. Some clones in this sample may be carry-over from other donors' samples.

The rearrangement joins TRBV25-1 to TRBJ2-6; no clear D. Germline CDR1 MGHDK, CDR2 SYGVNS. The CDR3 length is 15 residues. V shed 3 bases and J shed 2 bases, with 8 bases lying between them. The CDR3 spells CASSDPRTGANVLTF. The CDR3 DNA reads as TGTGCCAGCAGTGATCCGAGAACTGGGGCCAACGTCCTGACTTTC.

Comment on this clone: In the same sample, other DNA sequences code for this CDR3. The genes are TRBV7-9 and TRBJ1-1; D not resolved. CDR1 and CDR2 from the germline V gene are SEHNR and FQNEAQ (reference sequence). V lost 2 bases and J lost 0, with 7 bases in between. CDR3 length equals 14 residues. The CDR3 DNA sequence: TGTGCCAGCAGCTTAACCGGAGTGAACACTGAAGCTTTCTTT. Translating gives CASSLTGVNTEAFF.

This chain links TRBV30 with TRBJ2-3; D not resolved. V was cut by 1 base and J by 1 base, with 9 bases left in between. The CDR3 runs 14 residues. Germline CDR1 is GTSNPN and CDR2 is SVGIG (reference sequence). CDR3 nucleotide sequence: TGTGCCTGGAGTGGGCTCGTCGGCACAGATACGCAGTATTTT. Translated, it gives CAWSGLVGTDTQYF.

As to this clone: The sample has other DNA sequences that encode this CDR3 too. J is TRBJ2-7 and V is TRBV28, with 9 nucleotides matching TRBD1. The trim removed 6 bases at V and 4 bases at J, leaving 4 bases unmatched. The CDR3 sequence is 13 residues long. Germline V lookup: CDR1 MDHEN, CDR2 SYDVKM. CDR3 region: CASRPGQGYEQYF. CDR3 DNA sequence: TGTGCCAGCAGACCGGGACAGGGATACGAGCAGTACTTC.

This chain joins TRBV28 and TRBJ1-1; 9 bases fit TRBD1. The CDR3 contains 14 residues. Trimming at V came to 5 bases and at J to 10 bases, leaving 11 bases not matched to a gene. Germline V gene data show CDR1 as MDHEN and CDR2 as SYDVKM. The CDR3 sequence is CASSTPTGGKRAFF. The CDR3 DNA sequence: TGTGCCAGCAGTACCCCCACAGGGGGCAAACGAGCTTTCTTT.

The chain carries TRBV10-3 and TRBJ2-7; 12 bases fit TRBD2. V lost 6 bases, J lost 1 base, and 4 bases stayed unmatched. The CDR3 covers 15 residues. Germline V CDR1 and CDR2: ENHRY, SYGVKD. The CDR3 DNA is TGTGCCATCAGGAACCTAGCGGGGGGGTCCTACGAGCAGTACTTC. As protein: CAIRNLAGGSYEQYF.

The chain links TRBV7-2 to TRBJ2-1; perhaps TRBD1 as D (5 bases). This CDR3 contains 13 residues. The V end was cut by 3 bases, the J end by 11 bases, with 14 bases between. Germline loops: CDR1 SGHTA, CDR2 FQGNSA. The chain's CDR3 is CASSLQGRDKQFF. The CDR3 DNA is TGTGCCAGCAGCTTGCAGGGTAGGGATAAGCAGTTCTTC.

A single count supports this clone. V gene TRBV18 combines with J gene TRBJ1-2; D call uncertain. The CDR3 runs 14 residues. CDR1 KGHSH and CDR2 LQKENI come from the germline V gene. V was shortened by 3 bases and J by 7 bases, with 15 bases between the two germline ends. This CDR3 is CASSPFTEDVGYTF. DNA of the CDR3: TGTGCCAGCTCACCTTTCACTGAGGACGTTGGCTACACCTTC.

This clone was seen once. The chain recombines TRBV28 with TRBJ2-1, with D possibly matching TRBD2 (6 bases). V lost 6 bases to trimming and J lost 6 bases, with 18 bases between them. Germline CDR1 MDHEN, CDR2 SYDVKM. The CDR3 has 15 residues. The CDR3 DNA is TGTGCCAGCAGGGCCGGGGGAGGCGGGGCCAATGAGCAGTTCTTC. It codes for CASRAGGGGANEQFF.

The chain joins TRBV30 to TRBJ2-3; 14 bases fit TRBD2. Germline V gene data show CDR1 as GTSNPN and CDR2 as SVGIG (reference sequence). Trimming at V came to 8 bases and at J to 4 bases, leaving 11 bases not matched to a gene. The CDR3 covers 16 residues. CDR3: CAGPPGLAGDADTQYF. In nucleotides, the CDR3 is TGTGCCGGACCCCCGGGACTAGCGGGAGACGCAGATACGCAGTATTTT.